This entry features one T cell receptor (beta chain) sequence. This clonotype was observed a few times. Its antigen is unknown. There are no base qualities to consult, and no much larger clone falls within one base. The instrument given in TCRdb is Illumina NovaSeq 6000. TCRalpha and TCRbeta cDNA libraries were constructed by 5'RACE with constant-segment primers, with sample barcodes and unique molecular identifiers being introduced. RNA was extracted from every sample with Trizol reagent. Libraries were amplified in two PCR steps, with a second sample barcode and Illumina TruSeq adapters added in the second step. The libraries were sequenced on an Illumina NovaSeq using 2 x 150 bp paired-end reads. In the source study's methods: Demultiplexing of reads and collapsing into UMI-guided consensus sequences were performed with migec v1.2.7. Using mixcr v2.1.11, UMI consensuses were aligned to TRA and TRB V and J templates and then assembled into clonotypes. A clonotype was counted as expanded or contracted only when both edgeR and NoisET called the clonotype significant, with the noise models trained on biological replicates. For edgeR calls, the thresholds were a false discovery rate-adjusted p below 0.01 and a log2 fold-change of 1. PCA with hierarchical clustering of max-normalized trajectories of the 1000 most abundant clonotypes was used as exploratory dynamics analysis. Separately sequenced CD4+ and CD8+ repertoires were used to assign the CD4 or CD8 phenotype of responding clones. The public reads were run again by TCRdb, first through fastp at Q25 and then through MiXCR, and only productive beta chains were kept. A single entry per CDR3 protein holds the most common genes and DNA from its merged rows. TCRdb's processing, not the authors', yielded these V and J calls. The sample data list some 130,000 distinct CDR3 sequences, and around 25% of these were observed just once. Around a quarter of the sample goes to the ten largest clones.

Its CDR3 holds 15 amino acids, cysteine through phenylalanine. Solely the CDR3 DNA is kept, with 45 bases framed from the first base. Sequences SGHAT (CDR1) and FQNNGV (CDR2) are obtained from the germline V gene. V is shortened by 4 bases, J by 3 bases, and the region joining them spans 14 bases. This entry is derived from a study of T-cell memory formation after mild COVID-19 (dated by TCRdb to about 2021). For the study in its entirety: TCR sequence clusters from the two donors were largely donor specific. The cohort comprised two young, previously healthy adult volunteers, one female and one male. In a couple of donors, T-cell clones that expanded and contracted after mild COVID-19 were followed by sequencing TCRalpha and TCRbeta repertoires longitudinally.

Paper-wide results and their limitations: Whether the second-wave clones peaking on day 37 were SARS-CoV-2 specific was not confirmed. Some responding clones were detected in pre-infection memory, suggesting pre-existing cross-reactive memory T cells joined the SARS-CoV-2 response. From day 15 to 85, contracting clones showed balanced CD4/CD8 phenotypes, whereas a second wave of clones that expanded from day 15 to 37 leaned towards CD4+. Only two mild cases were covered by the study, and larger cohorts that include severe cases with pre-infection samples were considered necessary. Contracting CD4+ clones were located mainly in the CM and EM memory subsets, whereas CD8+ clones were found to be enriched in EMRA.

Ficoll-Paque density gradient centrifugation was used to isolate PBMCs. The V and J segments used are TRBV11-2 and TRBJ2-3; there is no confident call for the D gene. The sequence was collected from an adult woman who had mild COVID-19 (a few samples of this study predate the infection). The sample titles of this study are shuffled in the database, so cell type and time point are left out; the donor was told from shared clones. Specimen: PBMCs or a T cell subset sorted from them (not recorded which). The CDR3 loop reads CASSYTTGATDTQYF. The DNA sequence reads TGTGCCAGCAGCTATACTACGGGCGCGACAGATACGCAGTATTTT. The full variable domain, with segments outside the CDR3 supplied by the reference TRBV11-2 and TRBJ2-3 proteins, appears as EAGVAQSPRYKIIEKRQSVAFWCNPISGHATLYWYQQILGQGPKLLIQFQNNGVVDDSQLPKDRFSAERLKGVDSTLKIQPAKLEDSAVYLCASSYTTGATDTQYFGPGTRLTVL.